The entry below gives a single T cell receptor beta chain sequence along with its context. These data come from a study of blood T cell repertoires in COVID-19. Overall study: Researchers got acute and convalescent COVID-19 samples from the United States, Italy and Spain. PBMCs, B-cell-depleted T cells, or T cells provided the cDNA or gDNA that made up the material.

Authors' methods: Amplification of reference gene primers was used by the study to estimate nucleated cell counts. Produced via immunoSEQ multiplex PCR; TCRdb's table is partial and in-frame only. That table furnishes V, J and clone size, whereas the DNA furnished D and trimming. The table shows 230,000 or so clones, with nearly 90% occurring only once. V was clipped by 5 bases and J by 3 bases, with 7 bases between them. CDR1 SSHAT and CDR2 FNYEAQ come from the germline V gene (reference sequence). The CDR3 has 13 amino acids. The sequenced sample consisted of peripheral blood. The V call is TRBV7-7, the J call TRBJ2-2; D unclear. This TCR was recovered from a woman in her thirties or forties who had recovered from COVID-19. The CDR3 sequence: CASSTSHTGELFF. CDR3 nucleotides: TGTGCCAGCAGCACAAGTCACACCGGGGAGCTGTTTTTT.